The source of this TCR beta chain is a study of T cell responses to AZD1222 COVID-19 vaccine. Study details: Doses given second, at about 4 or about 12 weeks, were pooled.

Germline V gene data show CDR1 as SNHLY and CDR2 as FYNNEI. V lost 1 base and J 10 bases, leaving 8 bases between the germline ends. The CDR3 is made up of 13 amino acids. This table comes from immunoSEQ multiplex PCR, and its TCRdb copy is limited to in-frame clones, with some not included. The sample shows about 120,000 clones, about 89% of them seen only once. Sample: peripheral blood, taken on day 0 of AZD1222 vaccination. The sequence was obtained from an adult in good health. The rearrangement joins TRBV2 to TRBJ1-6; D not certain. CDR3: CASSEDGNSPLHF. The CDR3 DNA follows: TGTGCCAGCAGTGAAGATGGGAACTCACCCCTCCACTTT.